Shown below are 31 T cell receptor beta chains from a single sample sequenced in a study of OX40 agonist ivuxolimab in advanced cancers. Profiling relied on immunoSEQ multiplex PCR, and the TCRdb table lists in-frame clones only, not all of them. The table includes 82,000 or so clones, more than 85% detected once. The source was CD4+ or CD8+ T cells sorted from blood, collected in a trial of the OX40 agonist ivuxolimab. These receptors all stem from an adult with an advanced solid tumor such as melanoma, head and neck, liver or kidney cancer.

This chain links TRBV5-1 with TRBJ2-1, with 10 bases aligning to TRBD2. V lost 3 bases to trimming and J lost 2 bases; unmatched junction nucleotides: 2. CDR3 length equals 15 residues. Germline V gene sequence: CDR1 SGHRS, CDR2 YFSETQ. The CDR3 reads CASSSAGGPYNEQFF. In DNA form, the CDR3 reads TGCGCCAGCAGCTCAGCGGGAGGGCCCTACAATGAGCAGTTCTTC.

The rearrangement joins TRBV10-3 to TRBJ2-3, with D tentatively TRBD2 (5 bases). The CDR3 extends over 15 amino acids. V shed 5 bases and J shed 1 base, with 13 bases lying between them. Per the germline V gene, CDR1 is ENHRY and CDR2 is SYGVKD. CDR3 DNA sequence: TGTGCCATCAGTCCCGGGGAGTGGGGCACAGATACGCAGTATTTT. Protein product: CAISPGEWGTDTQYF.

This clone was seen just once. CDR3 loop: CASSYGGGRNNEQFF. CDR3 in DNA: TGTGCCAGCAGTTACGGTGGGGGCCGGAACAATGAGCAGTTCTTC. This rearrangement joins TRBV6-6 to TRBJ2-1; weak D call: TRBD1 (6 bases). The germline V gene has CDR1 MNHNY and CDR2 SVGAGI (reference sequence). V was trimmed by 2 bases and J by 5 bases, leaving 13 bases between them. This CDR3 is built from 15 residues.

This chain joins TRBV28 and TRBJ2-1; D remains ambiguous. Germline CDR1 reads MDHEN; CDR2 reads SYDVKM. The V gene lost 1 base and the J gene lost 5 bases, with 15 bases spanning the gap. The CDR3 consists of 16 residues. The CDR3 sequence: CASSLSRPPKNNEQFF. CDR3 DNA: TGTGCCAGCAGTTTATCGAGACCGCCGAAAAACAATGAGCAGTTCTTC.

The chain carries TRBV4-3 and TRBJ1-1; D ambiguous. Germline loops: CDR1 LGHNA, CDR2 YSLEER. V lost 2 bases, J lost 0 bases, and 10 bases lay in between. The CDR3 is 15 amino acids. The CDR3 spells CASSQLLQMNTEAFF. The CDR3 region has the DNA TGCGCCAGCAGCCAACTATTACAGATGAACACTGAAGCTTTCTTT.

The chain is built from TRBV5-1 and TRBJ2-7, with 11 bases identical to TRBD2. Germline CDR1 reads SGHRS; CDR2 reads YFSETQ. The CDR3 spans 15 residues. V gave up 0 bases and J gave up 4 bases; unmatched junction bases: 3. CDR3: CASSLELAGAYEQYF. The CDR3, as DNA: TGCGCCAGCAGCTTGGAACTAGCGGGAGCGTACGAGCAGTACTTC. Supplemented by reference TRBV5-1 and TRBJ2-7, the full variable domain reads KAGVTQTPRYLIKTRGQQVTLSCSPISGHRSVSWYQQTPGQGLQFLFEYFSETQRNKGNFPGRFSGRQFSNSRSEMNVSTLELGDSALYLCASSLELAGAYEQYFGPGTRLTVT.

The chain couples TRBV10-3 to TRBJ2-7, with unresolved D. This CDR3 has 13 residues. CDR1 ENHRY and CDR2 SYGVKD come from the germline V gene. V dropped 10 bases and J dropped 1 base, with 14 bases sitting between them. The CDR3 sequence: CATNVPFSYEQYF. In DNA, the CDR3 is TGTGCCACCAACGTCCCTTTTTCCTACGAGCAGTACTTC.

The table lists this clone with a count of one. The chain uses TRBV14 and TRBJ1-1; D gene unclear. CDR3 length: 14 amino acids. Trimming left V 2 bases short and J 5 bases short, with 12 bases between. Germline values: CDR1 SGHDN, CDR2 FVKESK. This chain's CDR3 is CASSQQGKRTEAFF. In DNA, the CDR3 is TGTGCCAGCAGCCAACAAGGGAAGAGGACTGAAGCTTTCTTT.

V usage is TRBV7-2 and J usage is TRBJ2-3; D is perhaps TRBD1 (6 bases). The CDR3 is 15 amino acids. V shed 1 base and J shed 2 bases, with 10 bases lying between them. CDR1 is SGHTA, CDR2 FQGNSA, per germline. The CDR3 loop reads CASSLGTGFTDTQYF. DNA of the CDR3: TGTGCCAGCAGCTTAGGTACAGGGTTCACAGATACGCAGTATTTT.

This chain links TRBV2 with TRBJ2-2, with D perhaps given as TRBD1 or TRBD2 (5 bases each). CDR1 and CDR2 from the germline V gene are SNHLY and FYNNEI. The germline V and J ends were trimmed by 3 bases and 4 bases, with 12 bases remaining between them. The CDR3 is 15 residues long. In DNA, the CDR3 is TGTGCCAGCAGTGAGGGGGTCCTTGGCACCGGGGAGCTGTTTTTT. Translating gives CASSEGVLGTGELFF.

The J gene is TRBJ1-1, the V gene TRBV29-1; the match to TRBD1 covers 8 bases. Unmatched junction bases numbered 4, after V lost 6 bases and J lost 1 base. The germline gives CDR1 SQVTM, CDR2 ANQGSEA. The CDR3 is made up of 13 amino acids. CDR3 residues: CSVPTGANTEAFF. The DNA of the CDR3 is TGCAGCGTACCGACAGGGGCGAACACTGAAGCTTTCTTT.

This chain uses TRBV10-3 with TRBJ2-3; a weak D match, TRBD2 (6 bases). The germline V gene encodes CDR1 ENHRY and CDR2 SYGVKD. The CDR3 sequence is 13 residues long. Trimming left V 7 bases short and J 4 bases short, with 12 bases between. The CDR3 loop reads CAITRRGSDTQYF. CDR3 sequence (DNA): TGTGCCATCACCAGACGGGGGTCAGATACGCAGTATTTT.

This chain connects TRBV6-4 to TRBJ1-3; weak D call: TRBD1 (5 bases). The CDR3 contains 15 residues. The V and J ends lost 10 bases and 0 bases respectively, with 16 bases between them. Germline loops: CDR1 MRHNA, CDR2 SNTAGT. The CDR3 DNA reads TGTGCCAAACGAACCGATGGGGGCTCTGGAAACACCATATATTTT. It translates to CAKRTDGGSGNTIYF.

The chain recombines TRBV10-2 with TRBJ2-3, with D uncertain. There are 14 residues in the CDR3. CDR1 is WSHSY and CDR2 is SAAADI in the germline V gene. Between the trimmed V and J ends, which lost 7 bases and 4 bases, there was a span of 15 bases. CDR3 nucleotides: TGCGCCAGCAATGGTGGTATTTTTTCAGATACGCAGTATTTT. It encodes CASNGGIFSDTQYF.

The rearrangement uses TRBV5-1 and TRBJ2-3; D is perhaps TRBD1 (6 bases). V lost 3 bases and J 2 bases, leaving 16 bases between the germline ends. The CDR3 consists of 16 residues. The germline V gene encodes CDR1 SGHRS and CDR2 YFSETQ. The CDR3 reads CASSWHRDKATDTQYF. The CDR3 coding sequence is TGCGCCAGCAGCTGGCACCGGGACAAAGCCACAGATACGCAGTATTTT.

This chain links TRBV5-6 with TRBJ1-1; D perhaps matches TRBD1 (5 bases). This CDR3 region has 14 residues. V was trimmed by 4 bases and J by 0 bases, leaving 10 bases between them. Germline loops: CDR1 SGHDT, CDR2 YYEEEE. The CDR3 protein is CASSPGHMNTEAFF. The DNA of the CDR3 is TGTGCCAGCAGCCCTGGACATATGAACACTGAAGCTTTCTTT.

The chain uses TRBV9 and TRBJ2-2; D call uncertain. The germline gives CDR1 SGDLS, CDR2 YYNGEE. This CDR3 region has 14 residues. Trimming left V 0 bases short and J 3 bases short, with 6 bases between. The CDR3 sequence is CASSVGVDTGELFF. CDR3 in DNA: TGTGCCAGCAGCGTAGGGGTTGACACCGGGGAGCTGTTTTTT. Full variable domain (missing parts from reference TRBV9 and TRBJ2-2): DSGVTQTPKHLITATGQRVTLRCSPRSGDLSVYWYQQSLDQGLQFLIQYYNGEERAKGNILERFSAQQFPDLHSELNLSSLELGDSALYFCASSVGVDTGELFFGEGSRLTVL.

The rearrangement uses TRBV5-6 and TRBJ2-5, with D perhaps matching TRBD1 (5 bases). Germline values: CDR1 SGHDT, CDR2 YYEEEE. There are 17 residues in the CDR3. With 1 base removed from V and 4 bases from J, the gap between germline ends came to 20 bases. CDR3 in amino acids: CASSLFRDGPGLETQYF. DNA of the CDR3: TGTGCCAGCAGCTTGTTCCGAGACGGGCCAGGGTTAGAGACCCAGTACTTC.

With respect to this clone: In the same sample, other DNA sequences code for this CDR3. As DNA, the CDR3 is TGCGCCAGCAGCTTAGGACAGGACTCCTACGAGCAGTACTTC. This translates into CASSLGQDSYEQYF. The J gene is TRBJ2-7, the V gene TRBV5-1; 7 positions agree with TRBD1. This CDR3 has 14 residues. V was clipped by 2 bases and J by 0 bases; unmatched bases: 2. Germline CDR1 reads SGHRS; CDR2 reads YFSETQ.

V and J are TRBV10-3 and TRBJ2-1; 11 bases map to TRBD2. V lost 4 bases to trimming and J lost 6 bases; unmatched junction nucleotides: 2. The CDR3 is made up of 14 amino acids. Germline assignment: CDR1 ENHRY and CDR2 SYGVKD. The CDR3 sequence is CAISVLAGGNEQFF. Written as DNA, the CDR3 is TGTGCCATCAGTGTTCTAGCGGGAGGCAATGAGCAGTTCTTC.

This chain uses TRBV27 with TRBJ1-5; D not certain. The CDR3 has 13 amino acids. Per germline, CDR1 MNHEY and CDR2 SMNVEV (reference sequence). Trimming took off 4 bases at V and 4 bases at J, with 8 bases between the two ends. The CDR3 nucleotides read TGTGCCAGCAGTTCCTACACGAATCAGCCCCAGCATTTT. It translates to CASSSYTNQPQHF.

CDR3: CSADTGHGYTF. Written as DNA, the CDR3 is TGCAGCGCAGACACAGGTCATGGCTACACCTTC. The chain uses TRBV29-1 and TRBJ1-2; D possibly corresponds to TRBD1 (5 bases). The CDR3 runs 11 residues. Per germline, CDR1 SQVTM and CDR2 ANQGSEA. V was shortened by 7 bases and J by 6 bases, with 12 bases between the two germline ends.

The chain recombines TRBV5-1 with TRBJ2-7; unclear D gene. Trimming removed 0 bases at V and 6 bases at J, with 19 bases between. Germline CDR1 and CDR2: SGHRS and YFSETQ. The CDR3 length is 16 residues. CDR3 nucleotide sequence: TGCGCCAGCAGCTTGGCCGCACTTTACCCTGCCCGCGAGCAGTACTTC. It is translated as CASSLAALYPAREQYF.

Turning to this clone: This sample also contains other DNA sequences that code for the same CDR3. This sequence joins TRBV2 and TRBJ1-4; a weak D match, TRBD1 (5 bases). Trimming pared 4 bases from V and 5 bases from J, leaving 14 bases between. Per germline, CDR1 SNHLY and CDR2 FYNNEI. The CDR3 has 15 amino acids. Here the CDR3 DNA reads TGTGCCAGCAGTGGGGGAACCGGGGCCAATGAAAAACTGTTTTTT. Translating gives CASSGGTGANEKLFF. The variable domain in full, with the rest retrieved from reference TRBV2 and TRBJ1-4, is EPEVTQTPSHQVTQMGQEVILRCVPISNHLYFYWYRQILGQKVEFLVSFYNNEISEKSEIFDDQFSVERPDGSNFTLKIRSTKLEDSAMYFCASSGGTGANEKLFFGSGTQLSVL.

This chain links TRBV29-1 with TRBJ1-1; maybe TRBD1 (6 bases). Trimming took 7 bases from V and 2 from J, leaving 11 bases between them. Germline V gene lookup returns CDR1 SQVTM and CDR2 ANQGSEA. The CDR3 runs to 12 residues. Here the CDR3 reads CSGWTANTEAFF. The CDR3 nucleotides read TGCAGCGGTTGGACAGCCAACACTGAAGCTTTCTTT.

The chain combines TRBV30 with TRBJ1-5; 10 positions agree with TRBD1. J was trimmed by 6 bases and V by 2 bases; bases with no gene match: 7. CDR1 is GTSNPN, CDR2 SVGIG, per germline (reference sequence). The length of the CDR3 is 15 residues. The CDR3 sequence: CAWSFEGQGTQPQHF. The CDR3 region has the DNA TGTGCCTGGAGTTTCGAGGGACAGGGGACTCAGCCCCAGCATTTT.

This chain connects TRBV5-1 to TRBJ1-2; no firm D call. CDR3 length equals 15 residues. V shed 0 bases and J shed 0 bases, with 9 bases lying between them. Germline CDR1 and CDR2: SGHRS and YFSETQ. The CDR3 DNA follows: TGCGCCAGCAGCTTGGGGGCCAGCTCTAACTATGGCTACACCTTC. Its protein product is CASSLGASSNYGYTF.

CDR3 residues: CASSERGLKVDTQYF. The CDR3 nucleotides read TGCGCCAGCAGTGAGCGCGGTCTTAAGGTGGATACGCAGTATTTT. The chain employs TRBV10-1 and TRBJ2-3; no firm D call. Germline V gene data show CDR1 as WNHNN and CDR2 as SYGVQD (reference sequence). Between the trimmed V and J ends, which lost 2 bases and 6 bases, there was a span of 15 bases. The CDR3 sequence is 15 residues long.

The V call is TRBV6-5, the J call TRBJ1-5; possibly TRBD1 for D (5 bases). Germline CDR1 reads MNHEY; CDR2 reads SVGAGI. Trimming removed 0 bases from V and 6 bases from J, with 9 bases in between. The CDR3 has 14 amino acids. The CDR3 is CASSYSQGSQPQHF. Here the CDR3 DNA reads TGTGCCAGCAGTTACTCGCAGGGTAGTCAGCCCCAGCATTTT.

This clone is a singleton in its sample. V usage is TRBV7-8 and J usage is TRBJ2-5; either TRBD1 or TRBD2 may fit D (5 bases each). The CDR3 has 16 residues. Germline CDR1 and CDR2: SGHVS and FQNEAQ. Trimming removed 2 bases from V and 4 bases from J, with 17 bases in between. The CDR3: CASSLSPGRIGETQYF. The DNA of the CDR3 is TGTGCCAGCAGCTTATCCCCAGGGAGAATTGGAGAGACCCAGTACTTC.

The chain is built from TRBV4-2 and TRBJ1-2, with D hard to call. This CDR3 spans 18 amino acids. Germline V gives CDR1 LGHNA, CDR2 YNFKEQ. Trimming left V 0 bases short and J 4 bases short, with 21 bases between. The CDR3 reads CASSQDPGRTSSGYGYTF. The CDR3 DNA sequence: TGTGCCAGCAGCCAAGATCCGGGCAGGACCTCGTCCGGCTATGGCTACACCTTC.